The 4 T cell receptor beta chains below all came from one sample that was sequenced in a study of blood T cell repertoires in COVID-19. TCRdb keeps only in-frame clones here, not all; method: immunoSEQ multiplex PCR. The table shows tens of thousands of clones, with roughly 90% occurring only once. The sequenced sample was peripheral blood. The origin of the receptors is a woman at least 80 years old with acute or convalescent COVID-19.

The V call is TRBV7-2, the J call TRBJ1-6; D might be TRBD1 (5 bases). Trimming removed 7 bases from V and 13 bases from J, with 17 bases in between. CDR3 length equals 13 residues. Germline V gene data show CDR1 as SGHTA and CDR2 as FQGNSA. The CDR3 sequence is CASTPRQGSPLHF. DNA of the CDR3: TGTGCCAGCACCCCAAGGCAGGGCTCGCCCCTCCACTTT.

The chain has TRBV4-1 and TRBJ1-2, with D possibly being TRBD1 (5 bases). V lost 0 bases and J lost 3, with 11 bases in between. CDR1 MGHRA and CDR2 YSYEKL come from the germline V gene. The CDR3 extends over 15 amino acids. CDR3 residues: CASSQDRGIYYGYTF. The CDR3 coding sequence is TGCGCCAGCAGCCAAGATAGGGGAATTTACTATGGCTACACCTTC.

The rearrangement uses TRBV28 and TRBJ2-1; no definite D call. Germline CDR1 MDHEN, CDR2 SYDVKM. The CDR3 length is 14 residues. V was cut by 3 bases and J by 2 bases, with 8 bases left in between. This chain's CDR3 is CASSFGQTYNEQFF. DNA for the CDR3: TGTGCCAGCAGTTTTGGGCAGACCTACAATGAGCAGTTCTTC.

This clone came up once. The chain recombines TRBV4-1 with TRBJ2-3, with 7 bases that match TRBD2. J lost 3 bases, V lost 2 bases, and 17 bases had no gene match. Germline lookup yields CDR1 MGHRA and CDR2 YSYEKL. CDR3 length equals 19 residues. DNA for the CDR3: TGCGCCAGCAGCCAACTATCCGCTATGGCGGGGGTTAGGACAGATACGCAGTATTTT. Protein product: CASSQLSAMAGVRTDTQYF.